The clone carrying this T cell receptor (beta chain) came up a few times. What it binds is unknown. Germline V gene data show CDR1 as MNHEY and CDR2 as SVGEGT. Trimming took off 7 bases at V and 3 bases at J, with 14 bases between the two ends. The CDR3 sequence is 14 residues long. The record originates from a study of T cell repertoires in cytomegalovirus infection. Across the study: It was the public TCR beta signatures that indicated both CMV infection and matching HLA type. General study points: The ex vivo response showed dominance by HLA-C-restricted CMV-specific TCR beta clonotypes.

Each CDR3 protein gets one entry after TCRdb re-called the reads with MiXCR. Of 630,000 or so distinct CDR3 sequences in the sample, approximately 25% are singletons; the top ten hold less than 9.5%. The sequence derives from a human donor in good health (CMV status not recorded). Some clones in this sample may be carry-over from other donors' samples. Sequenced material: CD8+ T cells from PBMCs. The chain links TRBV6-2 or TRBV6-3 to TRBJ2-3, with D possibly TRBD1 on 6 matching bases. CDR3 coding DNA: TGTGCCAGCACCACTATTCAGGGGACAGATACGCAGTATTTT. It encodes CASTTIQGTDTQYF.